These T cell receptor beta chains were read from a single sample in a study of cytomegalovirus exposure and HLA in healthy donors. Profiled with immunoSEQ multiplex PCR; TCRdb holds only in-frame clones, not every one. The sample shows 150,000 to 200,000 clones, more than 65% of them seen only once. The sample consisted of PBMCs. The receptors here all came from a girl aged 2-10 years in good health and CMV-seropositive. Each CDR3 is given with its conserved first and last residue.

cdr3_length	v_call	j_call	cdr3_aa
14	TRBV7-3	TRBJ2-1	CASSQTPGHNEQFF
15	TRBV7-9	TRBJ1-4	CASSLVGQENEKLFF
11	TRBV5-5	TRBJ2-5	CASSAKETQYF
15	TRBV2	TRBJ1-2	CASSERLRQIYGYTF
11	TRBV28	.	CASSELYEQYF
16	TRBV30	TRBJ1-2	CAWSIVGTGNSYGYTF
14	TRBV19	TRBJ1-1	CASSGRQGLTEAFF
21	TRBV19	TRBJ2-3	CASSIGPPIAFSGGGTDTQYF
16	TRBV4-2	.	CASSQGGLAASYEQYF
12	TRBV5-1	TRBJ2-1	CASGRWANEQFF
17	TRBV7-8	TRBJ2-7	CASSLMKLAGGIYEQYF
18	TRBV19	TRBJ1-2	CASSLFRGQPLDGYGYTF
14	TRBV7-6	TRBJ2-7	CASSLGTSGGEQYF
18	TRBV14	TRBJ2-2	CASSQTSGGAWNTGELFF
14	TRBV6-6	TRBJ2-7	CASRPLAGAYEQYF
12	TRBV11-3	TRBJ1-2	CASHTGGDGYTF
12	TRBV6-5	TRBJ2-7	CASRKLGYEQYF
14	TRBV28	TRBJ2-7	CASSLGPQGSEQYF
10	TRBV28	TRBJ2-7	CASAGTGKYF
16	TRBV5-1	TRBJ1-1	CASSLSLLQGATEAFF